Each of the 29 T cell receptor beta chains below was sequenced from the same sample in a study of cytomegalovirus exposure and HLA in healthy donors. The assay was immunoSEQ multiplex PCR, and TCRdb's table has in-frame clones only and misses some. The data contain around 230,000 clones, around 88% of them seen just once; the ten biggest clones take up around 1.2%. The sample taken for sequencing was PBMCs. The receptors derive from a woman aged 25 to 45 in good health and CMV-seropositive.

This chain joins TRBV14 and TRBJ2-1, with TRBD2 matching 10 bases. With 1 base clipped from V and 13 bases from J, the junction kept 10 bases outside the gene matches. The CDR3 covers 15 residues. Germline CDR1 is SGHDN and CDR2 is FVKESK. As DNA, the CDR3 is TGTGCCAGCAGCCAAGTGACTAGCGGGTACGGGGGACAGTTCTTC. Translated: CASSQVTSGYGGQFF.

The chain combines TRBV7-9 with TRBJ1-1; D is uncertain. The V end lost 1 base, the J end lost 1 base, and 7 bases lay between the germline ends. The CDR3 has 14 residues. Per germline, CDR1 SEHNR and CDR2 FQNEAQ (reference sequence). The CDR3 sequence is CASSLGAENTEAFF. The CDR3 nucleotides read TGTGCCAGCAGCTTAGGGGCAGAGAACACTGAAGCTTTCTTT.

This clone was detected only a few times. The rearrangement uses TRBV7-8 and TRBJ1-2; TRBD1 might be the D (6 bases). The ends were cut back, 3 bases at V and 2 bases at J, with 10 bases in the middle. The CDR3 sequence is 14 residues long. Per the germline V gene, CDR1 is SGHVS and CDR2 is FQNEAQ. In nucleotides, the CDR3 is TGTGCCAGCAGCTTCCACCAGGGGAACTATGGCTACACCTTC. Translation gives CASSFHQGNYGYTF.

V gene TRBV5-4 combines with J gene TRBJ2-1, with TRBD2 matching over 7 bases. The CDR3 is made up of 13 amino acids. V dropped 0 bases and J dropped 6; count of bases not matched to a gene: 0. Germline CDR1 SGHNT, CDR2 YYREEE (reference sequence). CDR3 nucleotide sequence: TGTGCCAGCAGCTTGGCGGGGGGCAATGAGCAGTTCTTC. Translation gives CASSLAGGNEQFF.

The J gene is TRBJ2-7, the V gene TRBV6-5; D gene uncertain. V lost 6 bases and J 0 bases, leaving 15 bases between the germline ends. Per the germline V gene, CDR1 is MNHEY and CDR2 is SVGAGI. The CDR3 is 15 residues long. The CDR3 DNA follows: TGTGCCAGCAGCTCCGTTCCCTCCCTCTCCTACGAGCAGTACTTC. Translation: CASSSVPSLSYEQYF.

The rearrangement joins TRBV4-1 to TRBJ2-2; D remains ambiguous. This CDR3 region has 17 residues. V lost 0 bases and J 5 bases, leaving 16 bases between the germline ends. Per germline, CDR1 MGHRA and CDR2 YSYEKL. The CDR3 sequence is CASSQDWRLESTGELFF. DNA of the CDR3: TGCGCCAGCAGCCAAGATTGGCGGCTCGAATCGACCGGGGAGCTGTTTTTT.

This rearrangement joins TRBV27 to TRBJ1-1; 7 positions match TRBD1. CDR3 length equals 13 residues. The V and J ends lost 6 bases and 9 bases, in that order; junction bases with no gene match: 10. Looked up from germline, CDR1 is MNHEY and CDR2 is SMNVEV (reference sequence). The CDR3 protein is CASSMTGSIKAFF. The CDR3 nucleotides read TGTGCCAGCAGCATGACAGGGTCCATTAAAGCTTTCTTT.

The CDR3 region has the DNA TGTGCCAGCAGCTTAGAGACAGGGGCTCGATACGAGCAGTACTTC. Its protein product is CASSLETGARYEQYF. The chain has TRBV7-8 and TRBJ2-7, with TRBD1 matching over 8 bases. V lost 1 base and J lost 4; bases outside the gene matches: 6. Germline loops: CDR1 SGHVS, CDR2 FQNEAQ. This CDR3 spans 15 amino acids.

This clone showed up just a few times. The V gene is TRBV5-1, the J gene TRBJ1-2; D gene ambiguous. V lost 0 bases to trimming and J lost 6 bases, with 6 bases between them. The germline gives CDR1 SGHRS, CDR2 YFSETQ. The CDR3 has 12 amino acids. The CDR3 region is CASSLGVNGYTF. CDR3 DNA: TGCGCCAGCAGCTTGGGTGTCAATGGCTACACCTTC.

The chain links TRBV6-1 to TRBJ2-3; TRBD2 matches 7 bases. V lost 7 bases and J lost 2; bases outside the gene matches: 6. The length of the CDR3 is 14 residues. Germline lookup yields CDR1 MNHNS and CDR2 SASEGT. The CDR3 reads CASIRAGYTDTQYF. The CDR3, as DNA: TGTGCCAGCATTAGAGCGGGGTACACAGATACGCAGTATTTT.

The chain couples TRBV4-1 to TRBJ2-6, with 8 nucleotides matching TRBD2. The CDR3 totals 18 residues. V lost 1 base and J lost 3; bases outside the gene matches: 8. CDR1 is MGHRA, CDR2 YSYEKL, per germline. This chain's CDR3 is CASSQVLTGGVGANVLTF. DNA of the CDR3: TGCGCCAGCAGCCAAGTTTTAACGGGAGGGGTTGGGGCCAACGTCCTGACTTTC.

This clone showed up just a few times. This rearrangement joins TRBV2 to TRBJ2-7; D gene ambiguous. The germline gives CDR1 SNHLY, CDR2 FYNNEI. V was cut by 3 bases and J by 7 bases, with 7 bases left in between. The CDR3 sequence is 11 residues long. DNA of the CDR3: TGTGCCAGCAGTGATTACCAGGAGCAGTACTTC. This encodes CASSDYQEQYF. The whole variable domain, filled in from reference TRBV2 and TRBJ2-7, reads EPEVTQTPSHQVTQMGQEVILRCVPISNHLYFYWYRQILGQKVEFLVSFYNNEISEKSEIFDDQFSVERPDGSNFTLKIRSTKLEDSAMYFCASSDYQEQYFGPGTRLTVT.

The J gene is TRBJ2-7, the V gene TRBV2; 16 bases line up with TRBD2. The CDR3 length is 16 residues. Germline loops: CDR1 SNHLY, CDR2 FYNNEI. The ends lost 6 bases at V and 5 bases at J; junction bases unmatched: 7. The CDR3 nucleotides read TGTGCCAGCAGCAGGGGACTAGCGGGAGGGAACAACGAGCAGTACTTC. Its translation: CASSRGLAGGNNEQYF.

The V gene is TRBV27, the J gene TRBJ1-1, with TRBD1 identical over 9 bases. Germline values: CDR1 MNHEY, CDR2 SMNVEV (reference sequence). The CDR3 contains 16 residues. Unmatched junction bases numbered 14, after V lost 2 bases and J lost 10 bases. CDR3 nucleotide sequence: TGTGCCAGCAGTTTAGTGGGAGCCACAGGGGGCGAGGGAGCTTTCTTT. Residues: CASSLVGATGGEGAFF.

The rearrangement uses TRBV5-1 and TRBJ2-3, with 10 bases fitting TRBD2. Germline trimming cut 0 bases from V and 4 bases from J; bases unmatched to any gene: 14. CDR3 length: 19 amino acids. From germline, CDR1 is SGHRS and CDR2 YFSETQ. CDR3 sequence (DNA): TGCGCCAGCAGCTTGGATCTAGCGGGAGTATTGATGTTTGCAGATACGCAGTATTTT. Its translation: CASSLDLAGVLMFADTQYF.

The J gene is TRBJ1-1, the V gene TRBV7-6, with 8 bases that match TRBD1. This CDR3 has 15 amino acids. CDR1 is SGHVS and CDR2 is FNYEAQ in the germline V gene. V lost 6 bases, J lost 1 base, and 7 bases stayed unmatched. The CDR3 DNA reads TGTGCCAGCAGAGGAGGACAGGGTCGGAACACTGAAGCTTTCTTT. Its translation is CASRGGQGRNTEAFF.

The gene calls are TRBV25-1 and TRBJ2-5, with 8 bases fitting TRBD1. This CDR3 spans 15 amino acids. CDR1 is MGHDK and CDR2 is SYGVNS in the germline V gene. Losses at the gene ends were 7 bases for V and 5 bases for J; bases not matched to a gene: 12. Here the CDR3 reads CASIGAGGDGETQYF. The CDR3 DNA sequence: TGTGCCAGCATTGGGGCAGGGGGCGACGGGGAGACCCAGTACTTC.

The gene calls are TRBV27 and TRBJ2-7; no clear D. Germline-derived CDR1 and CDR2 are MNHEY and SMNVEV (reference sequence). The CDR3 consists of 13 residues. The V end lost 5 bases, the J end lost 5 bases, and 13 bases lay between the germline ends. CDR3: CASSPYSIDEQYF. The CDR3 coding sequence is TGTGCCAGCAGTCCCTACTCTATCGACGAGCAGTACTTC.

The rearrangement joins TRBV27 to TRBJ1-4, with a weak D call TRBD1 (6 bases). The V end was cut by 3 bases, the J end by 5 bases, with 16 bases between. Germline CDR1 is MNHEY and CDR2 is SMNVEV (reference sequence). This CDR3 is 16 amino acids long. The CDR3 nucleotides read TGTGCCAGCAGTTTGCGCCCGAGGGGGATGAATGAAAAACTGTTTTTT. Amino acid sequence: CASSLRPRGMNEKLFF. Full variable domain (outside the CDR3, taken from reference TRBV27 and TRBJ1-4): EAQVTQNPRYLITVTGKKLTVTCSQNMNHEYMSWYRQDPGLGLRQIYYSMNVEVTDKGDVPEGYKVSRKEKRNFPLILESPSPNQTSLYFCASSLRPRGMNEKLFFGSGTQLSVL.

The chain combines TRBV5-1 with TRBJ1-1; a weak D match, TRBD1 (5 bases). The CDR3 has 17 amino acids. V was clipped by 4 bases and J by 0 bases, with 19 bases between them. Germline V lookup: CDR1 SGHRS, CDR2 YFSETQ. This chain's CDR3 is CASSARGGVTLNTEAFF. CDR3 in DNA: TGCGCCAGCAGCGCGCGGGGCGGAGTAACCTTGAACACTGAAGCTTTCTTT.

The sample holds many counts of this clone. The genes are TRBV19 and TRBJ1-5; TRBD1 matches 7 bases. There are 19 residues in the CDR3. Germline CDR1 is LNHDA and CDR2 is SQIVND (reference sequence). V trimming: 6 bases; J trimming: 0 bases; junction bases outside the gene matches: 17. The CDR3 DNA follows: TGTGCCAGTAGGCCTTTGGGACAGACTTACAGTCTTAGCAATCAGCCCCAGCATTTT. Its translation: CASRPLGQTYSLSNQPQHF.

The rearrangement uses TRBV11-2 and TRBJ1-5, with D maybe TRBD1 (5 bases). Germline lookup yields CDR1 SGHAT and CDR2 FQNNGV. Trimming shortened V by 5 bases and J by 0 bases, and 11 bases separated the two germline ends. This CDR3 is 15 amino acids long. The CDR3 coding sequence is TGTGCCAGCAGCCCGGGGGGGGGTAGCAATCAGCCCCAGCATTTT. This gives the protein CASSPGGGSNQPQHF.

V is TRBV28 and J is TRBJ1-1; tentative D call: TRBD1 (6 bases). CDR1 MDHEN and CDR2 SYDVKM come from the germline V gene. The CDR3 length is 15 residues. V gave up 3 bases and J gave up 10 bases, with 21 bases separating them. The CDR3 sequence: CASSFNSGQFSAAFF. The CDR3 nucleotides are TGTGCCAGCAGTTTTAACTCTGGACAGTTTTCGGCAGCTTTCTTT.

This sequence joins TRBV6-6 and TRBJ1-4, with 9 bases fitting TRBD1. V lost 6 bases, J lost 7 bases, and 6 bases stayed unmatched. Germline-derived CDR1 and CDR2 are MNHNY and SVGAGI (reference sequence). The CDR3 has 14 amino acids. The CDR3 loop reads CASSQDRGGEKLFF. CDR3 DNA: TGTGCCAGCAGCCAGGACAGGGGCGGTGAAAAACTGTTTTTT.

V is TRBV4-1 and J is TRBJ2-7; D is perhaps TRBD1 (5 bases). Trimming left V 3 bases short and J 5 bases short, with 11 bases between. The CDR3 covers 13 residues. The germline V gene has CDR1 MGHRA and CDR2 YSYEKL. As DNA, the CDR3 is TGCGCCAGCAGCCAGGGGCGGCCCCACGAGCAGTACTTC. Its translation is CASSQGRPHEQYF.

This chain connects TRBV5-5 to TRBJ2-5, with 9 bases lining up with TRBD1. The CDR3 covers 13 residues. CDR1 and CDR2 from the germline V gene are SGHKS and YYEKEE (reference sequence). The junction had 3 bases not matched to a gene; V was cut back by 5 bases and J by 4 bases. The CDR3 loop reads CASRGQGLETQYF. DNA of the CDR3: TGTGCCAGCAGGGGACAGGGCTTAGAGACCCAGTACTTC.

The CDR3 is CASSELAVTDTQYF. In DNA form, the CDR3 reads TGTGCCAGCAGTGAACTGGCGGTAACAGATACGCAGTATTTT. This rearrangement joins TRBV2 to TRBJ2-3, with D uncertain. The CDR3 totals 14 residues. In germline, CDR1 is SNHLY, CDR2 FYNNEI. Trimming stripped 2 bases from V and 3 bases from J, with 9 bases between.

The CDR3 is CSVLIDTQYF. Here the CDR3 DNA reads TGCAGCGTTTTAATAGATACGCAGTATTTT. The chain employs TRBV29-1 and TRBJ2-3; D is ambiguous. From germline, CDR1 is SQVTM and CDR2 ANQGSEA. There are 10 residues in the CDR3. The V end was cut by 5 bases, the J end by 5 bases, with 5 bases between.

This clone was seen at least ten times. The chain recombines TRBV7-9 with TRBJ2-5; 9 bases map to TRBD2. CDR3 length: 17 amino acids. In germline, CDR1 is SEHNR, CDR2 FQNEAQ (reference sequence). Germline trimming cut 0 bases from V and 4 bases from J; bases unmatched to any gene: 9. Here the CDR3 DNA reads TGTGCCAGCAGCTTAGCGTGGGTAGCGGGAGTGCGAGAGACCCAGTACTTC. Translating gives CASSLAWVAGVRETQYF.